Following are 24 T cell receptor beta chains from one sample sequenced in a study of T cells in Graves' hyperthyroidism and ophthalmopathy. What was amplified from RNA transcripts were TCR beta CDR3 regions. Primed by the HTBI set, a first-round RT-PCR was run on the TCR CDR3. One entry per CDR3 protein, called by TCRdb with MiXCR from the multiplex PCR reads. The data hold approximately 590,000 distinct CDR3 sequences, with 15% to 18% observed a single time. Sequenced sample: blood. Every receptor here comes from a woman aged 25 to 39 with Graves' hyperthyroidism.

The V and J genes are TRBV12-3 or TRBV12-4 and TRBJ1-5; D may be TRBD1 (5 bases). This CDR3 has 16 amino acids. V was shortened by 5 bases and J by 6 bases, with 20 bases between the two germline ends. The CDR3 DNA follows: TGTGCCAGCAGTCTCGGGACCCCAACTGGCGTTCAGCCCCAGCATTTT. It yields the protein CASSLGTPTGVQPQHF.

Note on this clonotype: This could be a read error, since a much larger clone is one nucleotide away. The gene calls are TRBV6-1 and TRBJ1-4, with D perhaps matching TRBD1 (6 bases). The germline V and J ends were trimmed by 5 bases and 6 bases, with 13 bases remaining between them. CDR3 length: 14 residues. Germline V CDR1 and CDR2: MNHNS, SASEGT. DNA for the CDR3: TGTGCCAGCAGTTGCAGGGGAGGATATGAAAAACTGTTTTTT. This gives the protein CASSCRGGYEKLFF.

Regarding this clonotype: Compared with germline, one end of the junction differs, possibly owing to a read error. The V gene is TRBV10-3, the J gene TRBJ2-2; 9 bases agree with TRBD2. There are 16 residues in the CDR3. The germline V gene has CDR1 ENHRY and CDR2 SYGVKD. CDR3 loop: CAISAREGAHTGELFF. CDR3 nucleotides: TGCGCCATCAGTGCGCGGGAGGGGGCGCACACCGGGGAGCTGTTTTTT.

The chain carries TRBV7-9 and TRBJ1-2; D is unclear. CDR1 SEHNR and CDR2 FQNEAQ come from the germline V gene (reference sequence). Trimming cost V 6 bases and J 6 bases, with 8 bases left between them. The CDR3 is made up of 11 amino acids. CDR3 region: CASRQLHGYTF. CDR3 nucleotide sequence: TGTGCCAGCAGGCAGCTTCATGGCTACACCTTC.

This clonotype showed up just a few times. The V gene is TRBV4-1, the J gene TRBJ1-2; 7 nucleotides align to TRBD1. This CDR3 has 15 residues. Trimming removed 4 bases from V and 2 bases from J; junction bases left unmatched: 7. CDR1 and CDR2 from the germline V gene are MGHRA and YSYEKL. CDR3 residues: CASSRRTGDNYGYTF. CDR3 sequence (DNA): TGCGCCAGCAGCCGTCGAACAGGGGACAACTATGGCTACACCTTC.

This clonotype was recorded only once. The genes are TRBV9 and TRBJ2-3; tentative D call: TRBD1 (5 bases). Germline loops: CDR1 SGDLS, CDR2 YYNGEE. The CDR3 runs 17 residues. Trimming pared 7 bases from V and 0 bases from J, leaving 21 bases between. The CDR3 nucleotides are TGTGCCAGCTCACCACTGGGGCCCTCAACTAGCACAGATACGCAGTATTTT. It yields the protein CASSPLGPSTSTDTQYF.

In this sample, this clonotype turned up many times. This rearrangement joins TRBV2 to TRBJ2-7, with TRBD1 as a possible D gene (6 bases). Germline assignment: CDR1 SNHLY and CDR2 FYNNEI. The CDR3 has 12 residues. V shed 4 bases and J shed 7 bases, with 11 bases lying between them. CDR3: CASSGPGEEQYF. The DNA of the CDR3 is TGTGCCAGCAGTGGGCCAGGGGAAGAGCAGTACTTC.

The chain has TRBV30 and TRBJ2-7; 16 bases map to TRBD2. Germline trimming cut 3 bases from V and 4 bases from J; bases unmatched to any gene: 6. Germline-derived CDR1 and CDR2 are GTSNPN and SVGIG (reference sequence). The length of the CDR3 is 16 residues. CDR3 residues: CAWRGLAGGPRYEQYF. In DNA, the CDR3 is TGTGCCTGGAGGGGACTAGCGGGAGGGCCGAGGTACGAGCAGTACTTC.

DNA for the CDR3: TGTGCCAGCAGTTACTCCGGACTAGCGGGAGGGCCGGGGGAGCAGTTCTTC. Translation: CASSYSGLAGGPGEQFF. The V call is TRBV6-2 or TRBV6-3, the J call TRBJ2-1; TRBD2 matches 15 bases. The germline gives CDR1 MNHEY, CDR2 SVGEGT. The CDR3 sequence is 17 residues long. Germline trimming cut 0 bases from V and 10 bases from J; bases unmatched to any gene: 7.

Many counts were recorded for this clonotype. The V gene is TRBV5-5, the J gene TRBJ1-5; D is undetermined. CDR1 is SGHKS and CDR2 is YYEKEE in the germline V gene (reference sequence). With 3 bases removed from V and 1 base from J, the gap between germline ends came to 14 bases. The CDR3 totals 16 residues. CDR3 sequence reads: CASSSGRTDSNQPQHF. The CDR3, as DNA: TGTGCCAGCAGCTCGGGCAGGACGGACAGCAATCAGCCCCAGCATTTT.

This clonotype occurred many times. This chain uses TRBV2 with TRBJ2-3, with D possibly TRBD2 on 5 matching bases. Germline V lookup: CDR1 SNHLY, CDR2 FYNNEI. The CDR3 sequence is 15 residues long. V was trimmed by 6 bases and J by 5 bases, leaving 18 bases between them. CDR3 bases: TGTGCCAGCAGACCTGACCGGAGGCTGGGAGATACGCAGTATTTT. Protein sequence: CASRPDRRLGDTQYF.

This clonotype has ten or more counts. The V and J genes are TRBV6-1 and TRBJ2-7; 9 positions agree with TRBD1. The length of the CDR3 is 15 residues. With 5 bases clipped from V and 6 bases from J, the junction kept 11 bases outside the gene matches. The V gene's germline CDR1 is MNHNS and CDR2 SASEGT. CDR3 residues: CASSYQKTGGGEQYF. The CDR3 DNA is TGTGCCAGCAGTTATCAAAAAACAGGGGGCGGCGAGCAGTACTTC.

This clonotype turned up a few times. The chain has TRBV10-3 and TRBJ2-3; 8 bases map to TRBD2. CDR1 and CDR2 from the germline V gene are ENHRY and SYGVKD. V was clipped by 8 bases and J by 2 bases; unmatched bases: 6. CDR3 length: 14 residues. The CDR3 DNA reads as TGTGCCATCGGGGCGGGAGGTCTCACAGATACGCAGTATTTT. Amino acid sequence: CAIGAGGLTDTQYF.

This clonotype was detected ten times or more. This sequence joins TRBV14 and TRBJ2-1, with 14 positions matching TRBD2. The germline V gene encodes CDR1 SGHDN and CDR2 FVKESK. V shed 3 bases and J 10 bases; nucleotides not matched to a gene: 8. The CDR3 has 16 residues. The CDR3 spells CASSQAGLAGEGEQFF. CDR3 coding DNA: TGTGCCAGCAGCCAGGCGGGACTAGCGGGAGAAGGGGAGCAGTTCTTC.

This clonotype was observed at least ten times. J is TRBJ1-2 and V is TRBV12-3 or TRBV12-4; D call uncertain. The CDR3 runs 13 residues. Trimming shortened V by 4 bases and J by 2 bases, and 8 bases separated the two germline ends. CDR3 nucleotide sequence: TGTGCCAGCAGTTCGGCTACAAACTATGGCTACACCTTC. Translation: CASSSATNYGYTF.

This clonotype has at least ten counts. The V and J genes are TRBV29-1 and TRBJ2-7; 8 bases agree with TRBD1. After removal of 5 bases from V and 3 bases from J, the junction contained 3 bases not matched to a gene. Germline loops: CDR1 SQVTM, CDR2 ANQGSEA. This CDR3 spans 12 amino acids. The CDR3 is CSVRTGGYEQYF. The CDR3 DNA sequence: TGCAGCGTTAGAACAGGGGGCTACGAGCAGTACTTC.

The V and J genes are TRBV4-3 and TRBJ2-5; no definite D call. The V gene lost 4 bases and the J gene lost 3 bases, with 12 bases spanning the gap. Germline V CDR1 and CDR2: LGHNA, YSLEER. CDR3 length equals 14 residues. The CDR3, as DNA: TGCGCCAGCAGCCTCGGACGGGCGGAAGAGACCCAGTACTTC. Translating it yields CASSLGRAEETQYF.

Here the CDR3 DNA reads TGTGCCAGTAGTGGCCGGGGGCGCGTTAGTCGAAATGAGCAGTTCTTC. Translated, it gives CASSGRGRVSRNEQFF. V is TRBV19 and J is TRBJ2-1; D could derive from TRBD1 or TRBD2 (6 bases each). Germline assignment: CDR1 LNHDA and CDR2 SQIVND (reference sequence). Trimming took 5 bases from V and 7 from J, leaving 21 bases between them. The CDR3 contains 16 residues. The complete variable domain, with remaining parts taken from reference TRBV19 and TRBJ2-1, reads DGGITQSPKYLFRKEGQNVTLSCEQNLNHDAMYWYRQDPGQGLRLIYYSQIVNDFQKGDIAEGYSVSREKKESFPLTVTSAQKNPTAFYLCASSGRGRVSRNEQFFGPGTRLTVL.

This clonotype was seen ten or more times. This rearrangement joins TRBV20-1 to TRBJ2-7; D remains unclear. The germline V gene encodes CDR1 DFQATT and CDR2 SNEGSKA (reference sequence). This CDR3 has 12 amino acids. V was shortened by 4 bases and J by 2 bases, with 9 bases between the two germline ends. The chain's CDR3 is CSATVAAYEQYF. CDR3 bases: TGCAGTGCTACGGTGGCTGCCTACGAGCAGTACTTC.

This clonotype was counted between two and nine times. The junction departs from the called germline gene at one end, perhaps through a read error. The chain recombines TRBV27 with TRBJ2-1; D not resolved. The CDR3 covers 17 residues. Germline loops: CDR1 MNHEY, CDR2 SMNVEV (reference sequence). The CDR3 DNA follows: TGTGCCAGCAATTTAAATCGGGTAAGGACGATGGGCAATGAGCAGTTCTTC. Amino acids: CASNLNRVRTMGNEQFF.

This clonotype appeared many times. The chain recombines TRBV27 with TRBJ2-2, with TRBD1 matching 12 bases. Per germline, CDR1 MNHEY and CDR2 SMNVEV (reference sequence). Losses at the gene ends were 7 bases for V and 7 bases for J; bases not matched to a gene: 7. The CDR3 extends over 15 amino acids. CDR3 in amino acids: CASTPGQGAVGELFF. CDR3 nucleotides: TGTGCCAGCACTCCGGGACAGGGGGCCGTCGGGGAGCTGTTTTTT.

In its sample, this clonotype was seen many times. The CDR3 spells CASSYSSDSTGELFF. CDR3 nucleotides: TGTGCCAGCAGTTACTCTTCGGACAGCACCGGGGAGCTGTTTTTT. The gene calls are TRBV6-5 and TRBJ2-2; TRBD1 might be the D (6 bases). From germline, CDR1 is MNHEY and CDR2 SVGAGI. V was clipped by 0 bases and J by 4 bases, with 9 bases between them. CDR3 length: 15 residues.

This clonotype was detected a few times. The chain is built from TRBV5-6 and TRBJ2-5; D is unresolved. Per the germline V gene, CDR1 is SGHDT and CDR2 is YYEEEE. The CDR3 spans 11 residues. Trimming pared 4 bases from V and 5 bases from J, leaving 6 bases between. CDR3 sequence: CASSRAETQYF. The CDR3 bases are TGTGCCAGCAGCCGGGCGGAGACCCAGTACTTC.

In this sample, this clonotype turned up a few times. The chain recombines TRBV19 with TRBJ1-2; D is ambiguous. Germline values: CDR1 LNHDA, CDR2 SQIVND (reference sequence). V was cut by 3 bases and J by 4 bases, with 18 bases left in between. The CDR3 spans 16 residues. CDR3 nucleotide sequence: TGTGCCAGTAGTATTGCAGATACGGGTTACATCTATGGCTACACCTTC. It is translated as CASSIADTGYIYGYTF.